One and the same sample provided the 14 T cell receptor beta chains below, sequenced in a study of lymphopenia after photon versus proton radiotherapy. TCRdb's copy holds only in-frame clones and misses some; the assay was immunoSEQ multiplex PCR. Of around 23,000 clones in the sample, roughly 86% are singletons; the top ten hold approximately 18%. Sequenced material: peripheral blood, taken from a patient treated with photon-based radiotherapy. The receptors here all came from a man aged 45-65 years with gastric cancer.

The DNA for the CDR3 is TGCGCCAGCAGCCAAGATTGGGTGGATCAGCCCCAGCATTTT. Translated: CASSQDWVDQPQHF. V and J are TRBV4-1 and TRBJ1-5; no reliable D call. V lost 0 bases and J lost 5, with 8 bases in between. The CDR3 spans 14 residues. Germline V gene data show CDR1 as MGHRA and CDR2 as YSYEKL.

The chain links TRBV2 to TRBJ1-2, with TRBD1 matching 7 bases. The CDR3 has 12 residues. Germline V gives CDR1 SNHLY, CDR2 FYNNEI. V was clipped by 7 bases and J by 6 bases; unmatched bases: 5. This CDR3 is CASTLTGNGYTF. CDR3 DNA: TGTGCCAGCACCTTGACAGGGAATGGCTACACCTTC.

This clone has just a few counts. CDR3 DNA sequence: TGCAGCGCCGGACTAGCGGGTTTGTACAATGAGCAGTTCTTC. It translates to CSAGLAGLYNEQFF. The chain uses TRBV29-1 and TRBJ2-1; TRBD2 matches 11 bases. The CDR3 is 14 residues long. The germline V gene encodes CDR1 SQVTM and CDR2 ANQGSEA. Trimming removed 7 bases from V and 4 bases from J; junction bases left unmatched: 6.

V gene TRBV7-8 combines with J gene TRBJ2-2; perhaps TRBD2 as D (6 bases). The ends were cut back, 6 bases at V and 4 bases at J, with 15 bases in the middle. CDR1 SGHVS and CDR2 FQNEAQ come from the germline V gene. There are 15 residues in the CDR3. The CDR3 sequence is CASRPGTLGTGELFF. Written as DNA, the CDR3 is TGTGCCAGCAGGCCCGGGACTTTGGGCACCGGGGAGCTGTTTTTT.

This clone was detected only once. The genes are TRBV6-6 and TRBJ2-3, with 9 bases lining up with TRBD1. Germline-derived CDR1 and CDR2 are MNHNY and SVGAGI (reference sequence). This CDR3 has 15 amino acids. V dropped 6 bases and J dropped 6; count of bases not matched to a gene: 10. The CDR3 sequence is CASRTSGTGMDTQYF. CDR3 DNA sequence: TGTGCCAGCAGGACTTCCGGGACAGGGATGGATACGCAGTATTTT.

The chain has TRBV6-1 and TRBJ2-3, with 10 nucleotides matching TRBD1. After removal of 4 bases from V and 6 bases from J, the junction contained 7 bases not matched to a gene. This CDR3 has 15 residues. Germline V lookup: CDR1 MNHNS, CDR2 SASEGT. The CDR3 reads CASSGRDRGFDTQYF. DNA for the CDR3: TGTGCCAGCAGTGGCCGGGACAGGGGTTTCGATACGCAGTATTTT.

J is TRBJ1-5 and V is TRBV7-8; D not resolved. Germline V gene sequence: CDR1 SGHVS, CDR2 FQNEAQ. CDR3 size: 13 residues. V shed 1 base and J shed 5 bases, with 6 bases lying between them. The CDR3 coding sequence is TGTGCCAGCAGCTTAGGGAGGGATCAGCCCCAGCATTTT. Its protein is CASSLGRDQPQHF.

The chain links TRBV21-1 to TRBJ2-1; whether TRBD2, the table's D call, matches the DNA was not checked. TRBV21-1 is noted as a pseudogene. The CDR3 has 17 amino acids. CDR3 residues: CASSNQPVAGENNEQFF. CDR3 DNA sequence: TGTGCCAGCAGCAACCAGCCCGTAGCGGGGGAGAACAATGAGCAGTTCTTC.

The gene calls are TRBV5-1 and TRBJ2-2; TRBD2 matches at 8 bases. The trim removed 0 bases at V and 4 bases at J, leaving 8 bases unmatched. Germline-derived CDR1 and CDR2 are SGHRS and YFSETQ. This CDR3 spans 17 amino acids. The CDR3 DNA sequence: TGCGCCAGCAGCTTGGGGTTAATAGCGGGGTTCACCGGGGAGCTGTTTTTT. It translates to CASSLGLIAGFTGELFF. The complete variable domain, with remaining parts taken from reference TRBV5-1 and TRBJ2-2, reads KAGVTQTPRYLIKTRGQQVTLSCSPISGHRSVSWYQQTPGQGLQFLFEYFSETQRNKGNFPGRFSGRQFSNSRSEMNVSTLELGDSALYLCASSLGLIAGFTGELFFGEGSRLTVL.

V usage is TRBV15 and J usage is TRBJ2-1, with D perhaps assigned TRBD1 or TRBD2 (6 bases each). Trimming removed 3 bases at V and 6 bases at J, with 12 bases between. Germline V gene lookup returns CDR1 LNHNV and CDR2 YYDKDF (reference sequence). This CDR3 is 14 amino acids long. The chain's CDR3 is CATSSSWGANEQFF. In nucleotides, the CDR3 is TGTGCCACCAGCAGTTCCTGGGGGGCCAATGAGCAGTTCTTC.

CDR3 in DNA: TGCGCCAGCAGCTTGGAAGGGGGTCCACAAGAGACCCAGTACTTC. This gives the protein CASSLEGGPQETQYF. V gene TRBV5-1 combines with J gene TRBJ2-5; TRBD1 is a possible D gene (6 bases). Germline V gene lookup returns CDR1 SGHRS and CDR2 YFSETQ. The CDR3 consists of 15 residues. V was shortened by 0 bases and J by 2 bases, with 11 bases between the two germline ends.

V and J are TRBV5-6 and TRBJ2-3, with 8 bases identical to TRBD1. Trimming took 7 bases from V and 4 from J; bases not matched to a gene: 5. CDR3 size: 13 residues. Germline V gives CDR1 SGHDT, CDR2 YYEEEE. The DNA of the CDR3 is TGTGCCAGCCGTACGACAGGGGCAGATACGCAGTATTTT. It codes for CASRTTGADTQYF.

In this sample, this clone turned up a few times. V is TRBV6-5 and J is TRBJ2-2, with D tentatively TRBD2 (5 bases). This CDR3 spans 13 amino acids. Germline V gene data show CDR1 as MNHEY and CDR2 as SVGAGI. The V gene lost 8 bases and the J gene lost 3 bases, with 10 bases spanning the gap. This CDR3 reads CASSNGDTGELFF. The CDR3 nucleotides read TGTGCCAGCTCTAACGGGGACACCGGGGAGCTGTTTTTT.

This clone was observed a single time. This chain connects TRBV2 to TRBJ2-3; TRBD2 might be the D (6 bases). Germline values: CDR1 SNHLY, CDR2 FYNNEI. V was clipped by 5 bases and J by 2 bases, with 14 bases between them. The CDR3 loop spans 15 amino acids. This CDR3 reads CASSQIRGNTDTQYF. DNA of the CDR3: TGTGCCAGCAGTCAAATCCGCGGGAACACAGATACGCAGTATTTT.